One and the same sample provided the 7 T cell receptor beta chains below, sequenced in a study of early T cells in non-severe SARS-CoV-2 infection. TCRdb called the 5' RACE reads again in MiXCR, with one record for every CDR3 protein. This repertoire shows over 45,000 distinct CDR3 sequences, around 16% found once; its top ten account for over 4%. The sequencing here drew on whole blood, taken at baseline. These receptors were collected from an adult who was a healthcare worker with PCR-confirmed SARS-CoV-2 infection or an uninfected control (not recorded which).

At least ten counts were recorded for this clonotype. The chain carries TRBV7-2 and TRBJ2-3; the D is unclear. The CDR3 covers 12 residues. CDR1 is SGHTA and CDR2 is FQGNSA in the germline V gene. V lost 2 bases and J lost 6, with 6 bases in between. This chain's CDR3 is CASSLSPDTQYF. The CDR3 DNA reads TGTGCCAGCAGCTTATCCCCTGATACGCAGTATTTT.

This chain uses TRBV7-8 with TRBJ2-7; 8 bases match TRBD1. CDR3 length: 14 residues. The germline gives CDR1 SGHVS, CDR2 FQNEAQ. V lost 4 bases to trimming and J lost 4 bases; unmatched junction nucleotides: 6. The CDR3 bases are TGTGCCAGCAGCTGGGGGCAGGGGGCTTACGAGCAGTACTTC. Amino acid sequence: CASSWGQGAYEQYF.

In this sample, this clonotype turned up a few times. The chain is built from TRBV6-2 or TRBV6-3 and TRBJ2-7; D is ambiguous. The germline gives CDR1 MNHEY, CDR2 SVGEGT. V lost 0 bases to trimming and J lost 9 bases, with 9 bases between them. This CDR3 spans 12 amino acids. The CDR3 DNA is TGTGCCAGCAGTTACTCGAGCGAAGGGCAGTACTTC. Its translation: CASSYSSEGQYF.

In its sample, this clonotype was seen many times. The chain couples TRBV7-2 to TRBJ2-1; 7 nucleotides agree with TRBD1. This CDR3 region has 18 residues. CDR1 is SGHTA and CDR2 is FQGNSA in the germline V gene. Trimming took 1 base from V and 4 from J; bases not matched to a gene: 13. The CDR3 nucleotides are TGTGCCAGCAGCTTAGAGGGGGACAGACCCATAAATTACAATGAGCAGTTCTTC. Residues: CASSLEGDRPINYNEQFF.

This clonotype was counted many times. The rearrangement uses TRBV7-8 and TRBJ2-1; 12 nucleotides match TRBD2. The V and J ends lost 7 bases and 7 bases, in that order; junction bases with no gene match: 5. The CDR3 is made up of 14 amino acids. Germline CDR1 reads SGHVS; CDR2 reads FQNEAQ. CDR3 loop: CASILAGGLNEQFF. CDR3 nucleotides: TGTGCCAGCATTCTAGCGGGGGGGCTTAATGAGCAGTTCTTC. The whole variable domain, filled in from reference TRBV7-8 and TRBJ2-1, reads GAGVSQSPRYKVAKRGQDVALRCDPISGHVSLFWYQQALGQGPEFLTYFQNEAQLDKSGLPSDRFFAERPEGSVSTLKIQRTQQEDSAVYLCASILAGGLNEQFFGPGTRLTVL.

The chain carries TRBV28 and TRBJ2-1, with 8 bases fitting TRBD2. This CDR3 is built from 16 residues. After removal of 5 bases from V and 8 bases from J, the junction contained 14 bases not matched to a gene. Germline V CDR1 and CDR2: MDHEN, SYDVKM. The CDR3 bases are TGTGCCAGCAGTCTGGTCGGGACTAGGGTTTCGGATGAGCAGTTCTTC. Translation gives CASSLVGTRVSDEQFF.

This clonotype showed up many times. The chain carries TRBV11-2 and TRBJ2-3; D is possibly TRBD2 (6 bases). In germline, CDR1 is SGHAT, CDR2 FQNNGV. The V gene lost 3 bases and the J gene lost 3 bases, with 13 bases spanning the gap. The CDR3 loop spans 15 amino acids. The CDR3 nucleotides are TGTGCCAGCAGCTTGGCGGGAACCAGGACAGATACGCAGTATTTT. Residues: CASSLAGTRTDTQYF.